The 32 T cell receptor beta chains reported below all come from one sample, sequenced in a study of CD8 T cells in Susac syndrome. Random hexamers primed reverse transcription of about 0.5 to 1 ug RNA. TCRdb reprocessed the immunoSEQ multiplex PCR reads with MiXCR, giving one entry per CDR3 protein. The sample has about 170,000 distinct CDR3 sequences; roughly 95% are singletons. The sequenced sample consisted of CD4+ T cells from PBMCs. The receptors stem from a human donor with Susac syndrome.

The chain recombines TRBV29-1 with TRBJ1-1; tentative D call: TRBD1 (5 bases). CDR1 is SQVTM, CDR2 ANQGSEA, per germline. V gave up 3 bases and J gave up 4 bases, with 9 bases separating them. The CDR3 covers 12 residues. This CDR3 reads CSVDTGGTEAFF. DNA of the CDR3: TGCAGCGTTGATACGGGGGGCACTGAAGCTTTCTTT.

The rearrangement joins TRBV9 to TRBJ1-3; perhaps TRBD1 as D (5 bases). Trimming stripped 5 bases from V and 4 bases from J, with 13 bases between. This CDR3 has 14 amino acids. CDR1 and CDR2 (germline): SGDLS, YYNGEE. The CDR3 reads CASSGQERGNTIYF. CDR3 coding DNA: TGTGCCAGCAGTGGACAAGAAAGGGGAAACACCATATATTTT.

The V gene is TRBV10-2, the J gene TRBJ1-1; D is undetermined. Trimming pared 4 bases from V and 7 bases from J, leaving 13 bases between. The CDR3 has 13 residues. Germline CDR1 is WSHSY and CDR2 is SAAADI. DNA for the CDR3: TGCGCCAGCAGTGCTTCCGGGGTGGATGAAGCTTTCTTT. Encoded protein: CASSASGVDEAFF.

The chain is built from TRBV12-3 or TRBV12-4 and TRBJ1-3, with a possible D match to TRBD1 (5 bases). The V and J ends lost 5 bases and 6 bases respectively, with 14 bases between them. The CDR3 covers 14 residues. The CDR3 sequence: CASSGYQGSNTIYF. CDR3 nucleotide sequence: TGTGCCAGCAGTGGGTATCAGGGTTCAAACACCATATATTTT.

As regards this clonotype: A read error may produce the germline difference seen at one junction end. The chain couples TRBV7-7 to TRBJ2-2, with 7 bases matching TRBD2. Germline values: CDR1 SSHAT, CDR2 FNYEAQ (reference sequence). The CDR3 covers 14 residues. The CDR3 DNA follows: TGTGCTAGCAGCTTGCGGGAGCGAGCCGGGGAGCTGTTTTTT. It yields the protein CASSLRERAGELFF.

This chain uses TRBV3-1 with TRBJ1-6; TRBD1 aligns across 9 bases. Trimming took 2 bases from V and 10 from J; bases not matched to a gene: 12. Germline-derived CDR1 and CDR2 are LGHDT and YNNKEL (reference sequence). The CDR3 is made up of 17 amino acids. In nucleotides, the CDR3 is TGTGCCAGCAGCCAACGATCCCGGACAGGGGCGAGGTCACCCCTCCACTTT. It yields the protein CASSQRSRTGARSPLHF.

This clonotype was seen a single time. The DNA for the CDR3 is TGTGCCAGCAGCTTGGAGTGGGCCTCCGCCCTCAATGAGCAGTTCTTC. Translating gives CASSLEWASALNEQFF. J is TRBJ2-1 and V is TRBV11-1, with D unclear. The CDR3 spans 16 residues. The germline V gene has CDR1 SGHAT and CDR2 FQDESV (reference sequence). Trimming shortened V by 3 bases and J by 6 bases, and 18 bases separated the two germline ends.

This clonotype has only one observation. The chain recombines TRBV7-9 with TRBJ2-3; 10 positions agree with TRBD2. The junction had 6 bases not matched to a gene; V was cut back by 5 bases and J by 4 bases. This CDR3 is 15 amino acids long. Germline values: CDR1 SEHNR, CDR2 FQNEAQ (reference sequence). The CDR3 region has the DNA TGTGCCAGCAGCCCGCTAGCGGGGGCATCAGATACGCAGTATTTT. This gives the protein CASSPLAGASDTQYF.

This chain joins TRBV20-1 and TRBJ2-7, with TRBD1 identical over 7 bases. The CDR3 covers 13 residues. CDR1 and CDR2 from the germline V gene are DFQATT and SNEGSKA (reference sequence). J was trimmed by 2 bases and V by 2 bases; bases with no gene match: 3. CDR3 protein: CSARRQGAYEQYV. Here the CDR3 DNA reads TGCAGTGCTAGACGACAGGGTGCCTACGAGCAGTACGTC.

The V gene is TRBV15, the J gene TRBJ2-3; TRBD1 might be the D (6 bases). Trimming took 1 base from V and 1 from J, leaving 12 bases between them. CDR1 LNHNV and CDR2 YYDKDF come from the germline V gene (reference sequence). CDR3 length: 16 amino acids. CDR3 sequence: CATSRAGVVGTDTQYF. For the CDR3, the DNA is TGTGCCACCAGCAGAGCAGGGGTAGTGGGCACAGATACGCAGTATTTT.

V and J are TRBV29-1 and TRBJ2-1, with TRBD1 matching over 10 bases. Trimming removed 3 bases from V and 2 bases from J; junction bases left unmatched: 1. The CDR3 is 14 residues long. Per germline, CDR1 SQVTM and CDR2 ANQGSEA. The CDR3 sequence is CSVDGQGAYNEQFF. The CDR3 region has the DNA TGCAGCGTTGATGGACAGGGGGCCTACAATGAGCAGTTCTTC.

CDR3 coding DNA: TGCAGCGTTGGACGGGACAGGGAATCACCCCTCCACTTT. It specifies CSVGRDRESPLHF. The rearrangement links TRBV29-1 to TRBJ1-6; 9 positions match TRBD1. With 4 bases clipped from V and 10 bases from J, the junction kept 5 bases outside the gene matches. The CDR3 contains 13 residues. Germline V gene data show CDR1 as SQVTM and CDR2 as ANQGSEA.

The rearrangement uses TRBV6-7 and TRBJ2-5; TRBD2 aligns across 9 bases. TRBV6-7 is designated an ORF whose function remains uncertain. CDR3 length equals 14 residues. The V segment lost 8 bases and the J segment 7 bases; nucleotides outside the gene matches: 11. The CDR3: CASWLGLAEGTQYF. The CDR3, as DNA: TGTGCCAGCTGGTTGGGACTAGCAGAGGGGACCCAGTACTTC.

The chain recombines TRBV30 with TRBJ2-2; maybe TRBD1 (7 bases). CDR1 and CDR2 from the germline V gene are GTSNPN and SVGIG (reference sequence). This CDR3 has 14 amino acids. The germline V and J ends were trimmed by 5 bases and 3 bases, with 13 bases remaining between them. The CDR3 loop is CAWRGTAYTGELFF. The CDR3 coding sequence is TGTGCCTGGCGCGGGACAGCCTACACCGGGGAGCTGTTTTTT. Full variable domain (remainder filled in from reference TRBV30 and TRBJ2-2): SQTIHQWPATLVQPVGSPLSLECTVEGTSNPNLYWYRQAAGRGLQLLFYSVGIGQISSEVPQNLSASRPQDRQFILSSKKLLLSDSGFYLCAWRGTAYTGELFFGEGSRLTVL.

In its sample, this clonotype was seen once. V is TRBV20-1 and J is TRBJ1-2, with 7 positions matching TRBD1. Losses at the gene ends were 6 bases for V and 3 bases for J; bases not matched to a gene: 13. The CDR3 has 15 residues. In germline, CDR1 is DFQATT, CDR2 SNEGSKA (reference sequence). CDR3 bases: TGCAGTGCGGATAAGGGGATGGACAGGCACTATGGCTACACCTTC. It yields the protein CSADKGMDRHYGYTF.

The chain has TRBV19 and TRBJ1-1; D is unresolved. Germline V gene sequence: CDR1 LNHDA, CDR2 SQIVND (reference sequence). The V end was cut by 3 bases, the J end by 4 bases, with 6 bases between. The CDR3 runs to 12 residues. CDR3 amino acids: CASSILGTEAFF. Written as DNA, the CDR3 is TGTGCCAGTAGTATCCTGGGCACTGAAGCTTTCTTT.

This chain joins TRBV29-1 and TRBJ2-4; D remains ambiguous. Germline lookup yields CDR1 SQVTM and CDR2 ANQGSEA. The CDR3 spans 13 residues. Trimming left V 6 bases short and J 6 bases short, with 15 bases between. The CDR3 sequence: CSVEPIAGNIQYF. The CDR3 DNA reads TGCAGCGTGGAGCCCATAGCTGGAAACATTCAGTACTTC.

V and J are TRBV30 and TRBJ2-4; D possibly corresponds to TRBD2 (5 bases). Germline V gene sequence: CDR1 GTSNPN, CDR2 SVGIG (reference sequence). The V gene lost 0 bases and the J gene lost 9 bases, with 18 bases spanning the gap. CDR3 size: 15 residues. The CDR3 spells CAWSVRGFEGSIQYF. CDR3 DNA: TGTGCCTGGAGTGTACGAGGGTTTGAAGGGAGCATTCAGTACTTC.

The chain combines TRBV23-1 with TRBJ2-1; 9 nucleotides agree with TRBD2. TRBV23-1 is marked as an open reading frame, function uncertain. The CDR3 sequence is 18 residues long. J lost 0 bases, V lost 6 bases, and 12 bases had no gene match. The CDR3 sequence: CASRLPGLAVSSYNEQFF. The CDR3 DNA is TGCGCCAGCAGGTTACCGGGACTAGCCGTTAGCTCCTACAATGAGCAGTTCTTC.

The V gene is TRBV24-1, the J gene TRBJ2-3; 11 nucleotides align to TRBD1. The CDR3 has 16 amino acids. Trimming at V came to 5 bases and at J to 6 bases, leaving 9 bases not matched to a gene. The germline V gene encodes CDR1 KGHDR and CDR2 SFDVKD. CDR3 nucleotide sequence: TGTGCCACCAGTGCCGCGGGACAGGGGGTTTGGGATACGCAGTATTTT. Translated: CATSAAGQGVWDTQYF.

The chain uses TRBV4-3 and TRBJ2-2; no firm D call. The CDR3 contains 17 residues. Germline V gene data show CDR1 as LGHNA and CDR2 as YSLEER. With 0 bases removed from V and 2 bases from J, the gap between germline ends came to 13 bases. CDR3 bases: TGCGCCAGCAGCCAAGATCTGGTAGTATTTAACACCGGGGAGCTGTTTTTT. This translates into CASSQDLVVFNTGELFF.

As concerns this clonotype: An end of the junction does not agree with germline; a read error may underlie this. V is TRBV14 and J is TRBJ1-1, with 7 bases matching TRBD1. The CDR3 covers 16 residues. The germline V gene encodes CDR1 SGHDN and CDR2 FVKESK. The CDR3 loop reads CASSQATGRVKTEAFF. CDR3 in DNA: TGTGCCAGCAGCCAAGCGACAGGGAGGGTGAAGACTGAAGCTTTCTTT.

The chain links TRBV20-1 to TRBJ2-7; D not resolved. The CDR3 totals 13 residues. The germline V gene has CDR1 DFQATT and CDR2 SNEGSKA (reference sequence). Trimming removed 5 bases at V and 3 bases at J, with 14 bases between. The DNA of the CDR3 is TGCAGTGCTCTTTTTGGGTGGATCTACGAGCAGTACGTC. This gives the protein CSALFGWIYEQYV.

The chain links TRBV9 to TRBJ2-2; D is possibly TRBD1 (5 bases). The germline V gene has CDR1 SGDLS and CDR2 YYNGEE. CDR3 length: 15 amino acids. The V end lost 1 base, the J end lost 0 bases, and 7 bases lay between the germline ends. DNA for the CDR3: TGTGCCAGCAGCGTACCAGGGCCGAACACCGGGGAGCTGTTTTTT. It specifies CASSVPGPNTGELFF.

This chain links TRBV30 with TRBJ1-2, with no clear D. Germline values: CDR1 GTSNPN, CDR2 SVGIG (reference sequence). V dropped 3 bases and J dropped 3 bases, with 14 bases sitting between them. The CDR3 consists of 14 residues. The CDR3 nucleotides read TGTGCCTGGAGCAGTTCAAGCCTGCACTATGGCTACACCTTC. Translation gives CAWSSSSLHYGYTF.

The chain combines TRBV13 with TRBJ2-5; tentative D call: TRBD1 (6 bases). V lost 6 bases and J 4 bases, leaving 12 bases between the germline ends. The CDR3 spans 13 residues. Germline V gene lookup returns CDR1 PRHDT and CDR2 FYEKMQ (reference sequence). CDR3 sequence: CASSSIRGETQYF. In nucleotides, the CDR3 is TGTGCCAGCAGTTCCATCAGGGGAGAGACCCAGTACTTC.

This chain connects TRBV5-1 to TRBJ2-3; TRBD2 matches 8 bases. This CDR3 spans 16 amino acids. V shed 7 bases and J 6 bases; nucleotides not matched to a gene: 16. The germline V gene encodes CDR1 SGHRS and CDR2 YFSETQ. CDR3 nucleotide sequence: TGCGCCAGCCGCGTCGGCCAGCGGGGGTCTGGGGATACGCAGTATTTT. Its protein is CASRVGQRGSGDTQYF.

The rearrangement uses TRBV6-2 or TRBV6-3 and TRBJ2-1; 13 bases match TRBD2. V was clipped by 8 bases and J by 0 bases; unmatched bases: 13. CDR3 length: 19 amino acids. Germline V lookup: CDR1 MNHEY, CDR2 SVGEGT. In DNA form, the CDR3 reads TGTGCCAGCGTCCGAGGACTAGCGGGAGTGAAGAGCTCCTACAATGAGCAGTTCTTC. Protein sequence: CASVRGLAGVKSSYNEQFF.

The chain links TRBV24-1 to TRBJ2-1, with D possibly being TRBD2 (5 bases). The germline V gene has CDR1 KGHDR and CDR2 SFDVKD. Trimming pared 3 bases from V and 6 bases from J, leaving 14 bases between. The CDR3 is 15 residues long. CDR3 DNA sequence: TGTGCCACCAGTGATACTAGGAGTTTCCCCAATGAGCAGTTCTTC. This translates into CATSDTRSFPNEQFF.

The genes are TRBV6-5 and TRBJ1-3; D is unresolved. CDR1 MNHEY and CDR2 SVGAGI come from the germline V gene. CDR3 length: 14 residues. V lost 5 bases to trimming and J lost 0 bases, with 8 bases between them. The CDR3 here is CASSAGRSGNTIYF. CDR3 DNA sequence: TGTGCCAGCAGTGCCGGGCGCTCTGGAAACACCATATATTTT.

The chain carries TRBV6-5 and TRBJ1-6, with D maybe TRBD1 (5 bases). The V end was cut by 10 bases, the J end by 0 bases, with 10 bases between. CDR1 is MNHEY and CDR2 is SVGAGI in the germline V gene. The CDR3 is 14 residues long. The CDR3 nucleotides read TGTGCCACCCGGGGGTTCTCCTATAATTCACCCCTCCACTTT. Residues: CATRGFSYNSPLHF.

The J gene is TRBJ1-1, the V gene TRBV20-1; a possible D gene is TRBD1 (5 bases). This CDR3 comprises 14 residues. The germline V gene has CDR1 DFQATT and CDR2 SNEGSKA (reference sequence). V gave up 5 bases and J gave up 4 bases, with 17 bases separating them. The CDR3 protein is CSAQGPLYGTEAFF. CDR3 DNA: TGCAGTGCTCAGGGACCTCTATACGGCACTGAAGCTTTCTTT.